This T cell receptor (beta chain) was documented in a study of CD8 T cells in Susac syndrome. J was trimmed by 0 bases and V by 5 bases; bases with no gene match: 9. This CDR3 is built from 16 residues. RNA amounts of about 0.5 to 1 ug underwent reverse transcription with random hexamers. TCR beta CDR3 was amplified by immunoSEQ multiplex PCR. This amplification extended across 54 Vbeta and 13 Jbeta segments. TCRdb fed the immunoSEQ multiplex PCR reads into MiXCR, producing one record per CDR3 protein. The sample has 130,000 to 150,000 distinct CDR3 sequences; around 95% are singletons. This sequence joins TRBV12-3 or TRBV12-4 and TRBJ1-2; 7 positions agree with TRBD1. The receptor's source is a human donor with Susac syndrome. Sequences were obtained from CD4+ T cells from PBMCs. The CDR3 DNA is TGTGCCAGCAGTCCGCGACAGGGTCTCACTAACTATGGCTACACCTTC. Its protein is CASSPRQGLTNYGYTF.